These T cell receptor beta chains were read from a single sample in a study of T cells in Graves' hyperthyroidism and ophthalmopathy. MiXCR was run by TCRdb on the multiplex PCR reads, yielding one entry per CDR3 protein. In the table there are 550,000 to 800,000 distinct CDR3 sequences, 17% of which are singletons. Input material: blood. The source of these receptors is a man over 45 with Graves' hyperthyroidism. CDR3s include the opening cysteine and the closing phenylalanine or tryptophan. The D gene is left open where the match is weak. Clone size, where shown, is once, few, many, or a class for clones that have expanded.

TRBJ2-3 | TRBD1 | TRBV14 | - | TGTGCCAGCAGCCACGACAGGGGAAGTTTCACAGATACGCAGTATTTT | CASSHDRGSFTDTQYF
TRBJ2-7 | - | TRBV2 | many | TGTGCCAGCAGCATTGACAGGATAGGCGAGCAGTACTTC | CASSIDRIGEQYF
TRBJ1-1 | - | TRBV27 | many | TGTGCCAGCAGCTTGAAGGGTATTAGCACTGAAGCTTTCTTT | CASSLKGISTEAFF
TRBJ2-2 | TRBD1 | TRBV27 | - | TGTGCCAGTTTCGGACAGGGGTACACCGGGGAGCTGTTTTTT | CASFGQGYTGELFF
TRBJ2-3 | - | TRBV6-1 | - | TGTGCCAGCAGTGAACTGGAACGGACCTCAGATACGCAGTATTTT | CASSELERTSDTQYF
TRBJ2-5 | TRBD2 | TRBV11-2 | - | TGTGCCAGCAGCTTAGTAGTCGACAGCGGGAGAGGGGAGACCCAGTACTTC | CASSLVVDSGRGETQYF
TRBJ2-1 | TRBD2 | TRBV12-3/TRBV12-4 | few | TGTGCCAGCGGGGCTAGCGGGAGCGTGCAGTTCTTC | CASGASGSVQFF
TRBJ2-5 | - | TRBV10-3 | many | TGTGCCATCAGTGAGTCAGGAGCTCAAGAGACCCAGTACTTC | CAISESGAQETQYF
TRBJ1-4 | - | TRBV4-1 | few | TGCGCCAGCAGCCAAGAGATTCGTCGGTTGCCGGGTGAAAAACTGTTTTTT | CASSQEIRRLPGEKLFF
TRBJ1-5 | - | TRBV28 | many | TGTGCCAGCAGCCGACCAGGGGTTAGCAATCAGCCCCAGCATTTT | CASSRPGVSNQPQHF
TRBJ2-7 | TRBD1 | TRBV6-1 | many | TGTGCCAGCAGTCGACCTCCGGACAGGGACTACGAGCAGTACTTC | CASSRPPDRDYEQYF
TRBJ1-3 | - | TRBV7-9 | - | TGTGCCAGCAGCCCAGGGTCCCCCTCTGGAAACACCATATATTTT | CASSPGSPSGNTIYF
TRBJ2-1 | - | TRBV25-1 | few | TGTGCCAGCAGTGTGGCCCCGTCGGATGAGCAGTTCTTC | CASSVAPSDEQFF
TRBJ1-1 | - | TRBV7-3 | many | TGTGCCAGCAGCTTAAATAGTCAAAGCACTGAAGCTTTCTTT | CASSLNSQSTEAFF
TRBJ2-3 | TRBD2 | TRBV19 | - | TGTGCCAGTAGTATTGTAGCGGGAGGGACAGATACGCAGTATTTT | CASSIVAGGTDTQYF
TRBJ1-4 | - | TRBV5-1 | few | TGCGCCAGCAGCTCCCCGGGACGGAATAATGAAAAACTGTTTTTT | CASSSPGRNNEKLFF
TRBJ2-3 | TRBD2 | TRBV12-3/TRBV12-4 | many | TGTGCCAGCAGTTTTTGGTCCGGGACTAGCGGGAGGGGAGATACGCAGTATTTT | CASSFWSGTSGRGDTQYF
TRBJ2-1 | TRBD2 | TRBV7-2 | many | TGTGCCAGCAGCTTAGTAGCGGGGAGCAATGAGCAGTTCTTC | CASSLVAGSNEQFF
TRBJ2-3 | - | TRBV28 | many | TGTGCCAGCAGCTCACCCGGGGAAACAGATACGCAGTATTTT | CASSSPGETDTQYF
TRBJ1-5 | - | TRBV11-2 | - | TGTGCCAGCAGCTTAGATGCAGGGCAACAGCCCCAGCATTTT | CASSLDAGQQPQHF
TRBJ2-1 | - | TRBV15 | - | TGTGCCACCAGCAGCTTAGGTTTTAGGCGAGGATCGTATGAGCAGTTCTTC | CATSSLGFRRGSYEQFF
TRBJ2-7 | TRBD1 | TRBV2 | many | TGTGCCAGCTTGCTGGGACAGGGCCACTACGAGCAGTACTTC | CASLLGQGHYEQYF
TRBJ1-5 | - | TRBV19 | few | TGTGCCAGTACCAGGGGAGATCAGCCCCAGCATTTT | CASTRGDQPQHF
TRBJ1-1 | - | TRBV20-1 | many | TGCAGTGCTAGAGATCGGTTTCCCCCTGAAGCTTTCTTT | CSARDRFPPEAFF
TRBJ2-1 | TRBD2 | TRBV10-1 | - | TGCGCCAGCAGTGAGTCGTTTTTAGCGGGACGGGATGAGCAGTTCTTC | CASSESFLAGRDEQFF
TRBJ2-3 | - | TRBV7-9 | once | TGTGCCAGCAGCTGGGGGGGGACAGCTAGCACAGATACGCAGTATTTT | CASSWGGTASTDTQYF
TRBJ1-1 | TRBD1 | TRBV10-2 | few | TGCGCCAGCACTCAGGGGGGGCTGAACACTGAAGCTTTCTTT | CASTQGGLNTEAFF
TRBJ2-1 | - | TRBV6-1 | many | TGTGCCAGCAGTGAAGCCGGCGGACGCACCATATACAATGAGCAGTTCTTC | CASSEAGGRTIYNEQFF
TRBJ2-7 | TRBD1 | TRBV29-1 | - | TGCAGCGCAACAGGGGTAGGGTCCTACGAGCAGTACTTC | CSATGVGSYEQYF
TRBJ1-2 | TRBD1 | TRBV12-3/TRBV12-4 | many | TGTGCCAGCAGCCTCCGGGGACAGGGTGACGGCTACACCTTC | CASSLRGQGDGYTF
TRBJ2-7 | - | TRBV9 | many | TGTGCCAGCAGCGTAGCTAGCCTAGATACCGAGCAGTACTTC | CASSVASLDTEQYF
TRBJ1-5 | - | TRBV5-1 | few | TGCGCCAGCAGCTTGGGGGGAGGGGATAGCAATCAGCCCCAGCATTTT | CASSLGGGDSNQPQHF
TRBJ2-1 | - | TRBV28 | few | TGTGCCAGCAGTGCTAAAGGGGTGCGGGCCAATGAGCAGTTCTTC | CASSAKGVRANEQFF
TRBJ2-2 | TRBD2 | TRBV6-1 | few | TGTGCCAGCAGTGTAGCACTGGGACTAGCGGGATCCGGGGAGCTGTTTTTT | CASSVALGLAGSGELFF
TRBJ2-1 | - | TRBV7-9 | few | TGTGCCAGCAGCTACATCCCCAGGGAGTTAGGAAATGAGCAGTTCTTC | CASSYIPRELGNEQFF
TRBJ1-5 | - | TRBV28 | many | TGTGCCAGCAGTTTACAAGGCAGGTCAAGCAATCAGCCCCAGCATTTT | CASSLQGRSSNQPQHF
TRBJ2-3 | - | TRBV24-1 | few | TGTGCCACCAGTGACCGGATGTGGCGCACAGATACGCAGTATTTT | CATSDRMWRTDTQYF
TRBJ1-1 | - | TRBV5-1 | - | TGCGCCAGCAGCAGGGTCGGAAACACTGAACCTTTCTTT | CASSRVGNTEPFF
TRBJ1-5 | - | TRBV6-1 | many | TGTGCCAGCAGTGAACAGGGGACTCAGCCCCAGCATTTT | CASSEQGTQPQHF
TRBJ2-1 | TRBD2 | TRBV10-3 | many | TGTGCCATCAGTGGTCGGACTAGCGGGAAAACCAATGAGCAGTTCTTC | CAISGRTSGKTNEQFF
TRBJ2-3 | TRBD2 | TRBV7-7 | - | TGTGCTAGCAGCTTAGCGCCTCCGGGAGGAGTCTCGGAATATACGCAGTATTTT | CASSLAPPGGVSEYTQYF
TRBJ2-1 | TRBD2 | TRBV20-1 | - | TGCAGTGCTATTACTAGCGGGAGTTACAATGAGCAGTTCTTC | CSAITSGSYNEQFF